Here is one TCR beta chain with its context. Its antigen remains undetermined. No quality values exist for individual bases; no much larger clone is one base distant. The data derive from a study of breast tumors, draining lymph nodes, adjacent tissues (TCRdb year 2016). For the study in its entirety: Breast cancer patients provided tumor, adjacent nontumor tissue and axillary lymph nodes, and the study compared the TCR beta repertoires across these three sources. In human breast cancer, the study set out to assess how tumor, surrounding tissue and draining lymph node repertoires relate to one another and whether T cells might be exchanged between them. Overall study results and their limits: In luminal-like breast cancer, tumor and nontumor tissue repertoires resembled each other significantly more than in basal-like breast cancer. The data were considered consistent with the idea that most tumor T cells come from the lymph node and then expand in tumor tissue. Tumors showed preferential V and J gene usage, and their T-cell repertoire diversity fell below that of lymph nodes yet above that of nontumor tissue. The conclusion that tumor T cells originate in lymph nodes was framed as consistent with a hypothesis rather than directly demonstrated.

The sample was run on an Illumina HiSeq 2000. Multiplex PCR amplification was used to generate the TCR beta chain libraries. The amplified TCR beta chain products were analyzed by high-throughput sequencing. TCRdb's own reprocessing of the public reads used fastp at Q25 and MiXCR and kept productive beta chains. A single entry per CDR3 protein holds the most common genes and DNA from its merged rows. Within this sample are about 230,000 distinct CDR3 sequences, with about 30% of them counted one time only. The ten largest clones represent over 1.1% of the sample. From its cysteine to its phenylalanine, the CDR3 spans 12 amino acids. Only CDR3 DNA is held: 36 bases, read in frame from base 1. From V the trimming removes 6 bases and from J it removes 12 bases, while the gene matches leave 8 bases of the junction unaccounted for. CDR1 and CDR2 (MNHNS, SASEGT) derive from the germline V gene. Lymph node samples were obtained from the axillary draining lymph nodes of breast cancer patients.

This clonotype was sampled from a female donor with breast cancer. Some clones in this sample may be carry-over from other donors' samples. The specimen sequenced was axillary lymph node tissue. The V gene is TRBV6-1 and the J gene is TRBJ2-4; 7 middle bases align to TRBD1. Here the CDR3 is given as CASSNYRGSQYF. The DNA reads TGTGCCAGCAGCAATTACAGGGGAAGTCAGTACTTC.